Given below is one TCR beta chain in context. This sample stems from a study of OX40 agonist ivuxolimab in advanced cancers. The CDR3 is 15 amino acids. V lost 4 bases to trimming and J lost 2 bases, with 15 bases between them. Germline V lookup: CDR1 SGHNT, CDR2 YENEEA. Only in-frame clones appear in the TCRdb table, and some are missing; sequencing was by immunoSEQ multiplex PCR. The sample shows about 20,000 clones, 75% to 80% of them seen only once. The chain uses TRBV11-3 and TRBJ2-7; no clear D gene. The clonotype originates from an adult with an advanced solid tumor such as melanoma, head and neck, liver or kidney cancer. The sequenced sample was CD4+ or CD8+ T cells sorted from blood, obtained in a trial of the OX40 agonist ivuxolimab. The DNA of the CDR3 is TGTGCCAGCAGCTCCGATCACAGTGCCCCCTACGAGCAGTACTTC. Amino acids: CASSSDHSAPYEQYF.